The 28 T cell receptor beta chains below all came from one sample that was sequenced in a study of STAT3 mutations in large granular lymphocyte leukemia. For these receptors, no antigen is known. TCRdb's table, derived via immunoSEQ multiplex PCR, lists solely in-frame clones and lacks some. The table lists about 5,000 clones, approximately 88% of them singletons. Notes on the study in general: In T-cell large granular lymphocyte leukemia, about half of patients showed multiple immunodominant subclonotypes.

The sequencing sample was made of PBMCs. Every receptor here comes from a human donor with T large granular lymphocyte leukemia. Some clones in this sample may be carry-over from other donors' samples.

This chain links TRBV27 with TRBJ2-7; 9 bases are shared with TRBD2. There are 14 residues in the CDR3. After removal of 4 bases from V and 2 bases from J, the junction contained 3 bases not matched to a gene. CDR1 and CDR2 from the germline V gene are MNHEY and SMNVEV (reference sequence). CDR3 DNA sequence: TGTGCCAGCAGTTCTAGCGGGGCCGCCTACGAGCAGTACTTC. Protein product: CASSSSGAAYEQYF.

The gene calls are TRBV7-8 and TRBJ1-1; D possibly corresponds to TRBD1 (6 bases). CDR3 length: 15 residues. The germline V gene has CDR1 SGHVS and CDR2 FQNEAQ. V was cut by 5 bases and J by 0 bases, with 13 bases left in between. For the CDR3, the DNA is TGTGCCAGCAGCCCACAGGGAAAGGTGAACACTGAAGCTTTCTTT. Its protein is CASSPQGKVNTEAFF.

The chain combines TRBV5-1 with TRBJ2-7; TRBD1 agrees at 7 bases. The CDR3 sequence is 15 residues long. J gave up 3 bases and V 2 bases, and 8 bases lay outside the gene matches. CDR1 and CDR2 (germline): SGHRS, YFSETQ. The CDR3 DNA is TGCGCCAGCAGCTTAGAGGGGGCCCAAAACTACGAGCAGTACTTC. This codes for CASSLEGAQNYEQYF.

V is TRBV7-3 and J is TRBJ2-7; no clear D. CDR3 length: 13 residues. Germline values: CDR1 SGHTA, CDR2 FQGTGA. Trimming shortened V by 1 base and J by 3 bases, and 7 bases separated the two germline ends. CDR3 region: CASSLSPDYEQYF. In nucleotides, the CDR3 is TGTGCCAGCAGCTTAAGTCCAGACTACGAGCAGTACTTC.

J is TRBJ2-5 and V is TRBV7-9, with 11 bases that match TRBD1. CDR1 and CDR2 (germline): SEHNR, FQNEAQ (reference sequence). V lost 2 bases and J lost 4; bases outside the gene matches: 3. This CDR3 contains 15 residues. CDR3 DNA sequence: TGTGCCAGCAGCTTAATCGGGACAGGGGGAGAGACCCAGTACTTC. Protein sequence: CASSLIGTGGETQYF.

The gene calls are TRBV21-1 and TRBJ2-2; the table's D call, TRBD2, was not checked against the DNA. TRBV21-1 is annotated as a pseudogene. This CDR3 region has 16 residues. CDR3 DNA sequence: TGTGCCAGCAGCACCACTAGCGGGGGGCTCACCGGGGAGCTGTTTTTT. Amino acids: CASSTTSGGLTGELFF.

The gene calls are TRBV5-1 and TRBJ2-6, with D unclear. Germline V lookup: CDR1 SGHRS, CDR2 YFSETQ. V shed 3 bases and J shed 2 bases, with 15 bases lying between them. CDR3 length equals 17 residues. CDR3 nucleotides: TGCGCCAGCAGCTCCCCTCGTGGCGTTCCTGGGGCCAACGTCCTGACTTTC. This translates into CASSSPRGVPGANVLTF. Based on the CDR3 plus reference TRBV5-1 and TRBJ2-6, the full variable domain is KAGVTQTPRYLIKTRGQQVTLSCSPISGHRSVSWYQQTPGQGLQFLFEYFSETQRNKGNFPGRFSGRQFSNSRSEMNVSTLELGDSALYLCASSSPRGVPGANVLTFGAGSRLTVL.

The J gene is TRBJ2-3, the V gene TRBV10-3; the D is unclear. V was cut by 2 bases and J by 7 bases, with 7 bases left in between. The CDR3 has 12 amino acids. Germline CDR1 reads ENHRY; CDR2 reads SYGVKD. For the CDR3, the DNA is TGTGCCATCAGTGAGACTTCGAATACGCAGTATTTT. Protein sequence: CAISETSNTQYF.

This clone occurred once. The V and J genes are TRBV29-1 and TRBJ2-3; the match to TRBD1 covers 12 bases. CDR1 is SQVTM, CDR2 ANQGSEA, per germline. The junction had 3 bases not matched to a gene; V was cut back by 6 bases and J by 2 bases. The CDR3 covers 14 residues. This chain's CDR3 is CSVGQGAVTDTQYF. CDR3 nucleotide sequence: TGCAGCGTGGGACAGGGGGCAGTCACAGATACGCAGTATTTT.

The genes are TRBV28 and TRBJ1-1; D may be TRBD1 (5 bases). Looked up from germline, CDR1 is MDHEN and CDR2 is SYDVKM. Trimming shortened V by 8 bases and J by 1 base, and 17 bases separated the two germline ends. There are 15 residues in the CDR3. The CDR3 DNA sequence: TGTGCCAGCTATTTACGGGGCCCGGGGAACACTGAAGCTTTCTTT. This translates into CASYLRGPGNTEAFF.

This chain uses TRBV20-1 with TRBJ2-7; the D is unclear. Germline CDR1 and CDR2: DFQATT and SNEGSKA (reference sequence). V was shortened by 6 bases and J by 5 bases, with 11 bases between the two germline ends. The CDR3 covers 11 residues. This CDR3 reads CSARFLDEQYF. The DNA of the CDR3 is TGCAGTGCCCGGTTCCTCGACGAGCAGTACTTC.

The gene calls are TRBV27 and TRBJ1-5, with a possible D match to TRBD1 (5 bases). This CDR3 is built from 15 residues. V was clipped by 5 bases and J by 5 bases, with 16 bases between them. Germline CDR1 and CDR2: MNHEY and SMNVEV (reference sequence). For the CDR3, the DNA is TGTGCCAGCAGTGCGGGGGGACCTGTATATCAGCCCCAGCATTTT. It is translated as CASSAGGPVYQPQHF.

The chain links TRBV9 to TRBJ2-3, with 14 bases identical to TRBD2. The CDR3 length is 20 residues. V lost 4 bases and J lost 4; bases outside the gene matches: 17. Germline V gene data show CDR1 as SGDLS and CDR2 as YYNGEE. The chain's CDR3 is CASSPQGLAGVGGRPDTQYF. CDR3 DNA sequence: TGTGCCAGCAGCCCCCAGGGACTAGCGGGAGTGGGGGGGCGGCCAGATACGCAGTATTTT.

The J gene is TRBJ1-1, the V gene TRBV14; 9 bases map to TRBD1. V lost 1 base to trimming and J lost 7 bases; unmatched junction nucleotides: 10. The CDR3 has 16 residues. Germline loops: CDR1 SGHDN, CDR2 FVKESK. CDR3 amino acids: CASSQGAGTGLNEAFF. DNA of the CDR3: TGTGCCAGCAGCCAAGGGGCCGGGACAGGGCTTAATGAAGCTTTCTTT.

The chain couples TRBV27 to TRBJ1-5; weak D call: TRBD1 (5 bases). Germline V gene sequence: CDR1 MNHEY, CDR2 SMNVEV (reference sequence). Trimming removed 1 base at V and 3 bases at J, with 10 bases between. The length of the CDR3 is 15 residues. This CDR3 reads CASSLWGRINQPQHF. CDR3 bases: TGTGCCAGCAGTTTATGGGGCAGGATCAATCAGCCCCAGCATTTT.

The chain links TRBV28 to TRBJ2-7, with TRBD1 matching 7 bases. J lost 6 bases, V lost 2 bases, and 13 bases had no gene match. The CDR3 totals 16 residues. Per the germline V gene, CDR1 is MDHEN and CDR2 is SYDVKM. The CDR3 DNA follows: TGTGCCAGCAGTTTACGGTCGACAGGGATCTCCCGCGAGCAGTACTTC. Its protein is CASSLRSTGISREQYF. The full variable domain, with the rest looked up from reference TRBV28 and TRBJ2-7, is DVKVTQSSRYLVKRTGEKVFLECVQDMDHENMFWYRQDPGLGLRLIYFSYDVKMKEKGDIPEGYSVSREKKERFSLILESASTNQTSMYLCASSLRSTGISREQYFGPGTRLTVT.

The chain uses TRBV28 and TRBJ1-4, with 8 positions matching TRBD1. The V and J ends lost 6 bases and 7 bases, in that order; junction bases with no gene match: 13. CDR1 is MDHEN and CDR2 is SYDVKM in the germline V gene. The CDR3 runs 16 residues. CDR3 loop: CASSPTGVSRGEKLFF. The CDR3 DNA reads TGTGCCAGCAGCCCGACAGGGGTTAGTCGTGGTGAAAAACTGTTTTTT.

The V and J genes are TRBV18 and TRBJ2-2; D possibly corresponds to TRBD2 (6 bases). Trimming left V 0 bases short and J 6 bases short, with 8 bases between. Germline CDR1 is KGHSH and CDR2 is LQKENI. The CDR3 is 14 amino acids. Here the CDR3 DNA reads TGTGCCAGCTCACCACCTTGGGAGGCCGGGGAGCTGTTTTTT. Protein product: CASSPPWEAGELFF.

The chain links TRBV28 to TRBJ1-1; TRBD1 might be the D (5 bases). V lost 6 bases, J lost 0 bases, and 14 bases lay in between. Germline V lookup: CDR1 MDHEN, CDR2 SYDVKM. This CDR3 has 15 residues. CDR3 sequence: CASSLPGAMNTEAFF. The CDR3 DNA reads as TGTGCCAGCAGCCTGCCCGGGGCCATGAACACTGAAGCTTTCTTT. The whole variable domain, remainder taken from reference TRBV28 and TRBJ1-1, is DVKVTQSSRYLVKRTGEKVFLECVQDMDHENMFWYRQDPGLGLRLIYFSYDVKMKEKGDIPEGYSVSREKKERFSLILESASTNQTSMYLCASSLPGAMNTEAFFGQGTRLTVV.

The chain recombines TRBV2 with TRBJ2-2; D tentatively reads TRBD1 or TRBD2 (5 bases each). The CDR3 totals 15 residues. CDR1 and CDR2 (germline): SNHLY, FYNNEI. V lost 5 bases, J lost 0 bases, and 10 bases lay in between. The CDR3 sequence is CASSWDGPNTGELFF. The CDR3 bases are TGTGCCAGCAGTTGGGACGGGCCGAACACCGGGGAGCTGTTTTTT.

J is TRBJ2-7 and V is TRBV19, with D uncertain. V lost 4 bases to trimming and J lost 2 bases, with 3 bases between them. CDR3 length: 11 amino acids. Germline V lookup: CDR1 LNHDA, CDR2 SQIVND (reference sequence). The CDR3 sequence is CASSTAYEQYF. In DNA form, the CDR3 reads TGTGCCAGTAGTACTGCCTACGAGCAGTACTTC.

The CDR3 here is CASSPAPTGSTQYF. The CDR3 DNA reads TGTGCCAGCAGCCCAGCCCCGACAGGATCCACGCAGTATTTT. V gene TRBV7-7 combines with J gene TRBJ2-3; TRBD1 might be the D (6 bases). This CDR3 has 14 amino acids. Trimming took 5 bases from V and 9 from J, leaving 18 bases between them. Germline CDR1 is SSHAT and CDR2 is FNYEAQ (reference sequence).

The chain recombines TRBV23-1 with TRBJ1-5; the D is unclear. TRBV23-1 is identified as an open reading frame with a role that is uncertain. V lost 0 bases and J 4 bases, leaving 7 bases between the germline ends. This CDR3 spans 14 amino acids. CDR3 in amino acids: CASSQSAGNQPQHF. The CDR3, as DNA: TGCGCCAGCAGTCAATCGGCAGGTAATCAGCCCCAGCATTTT.

J is TRBJ2-4 and V is TRBV7-9; maybe TRBD1 (6 bases). Per the germline V gene, CDR1 is SEHNR and CDR2 is FQNEAQ (reference sequence). V shed 1 base and J shed 4 bases, with 11 bases lying between them. The CDR3 has 15 amino acids. CDR3 amino acids: CASSLVRQGKNIQYF. CDR3 sequence (DNA): TGTGCCAGCAGCTTAGTGCGGCAGGGGAAAAACATTCAGTACTTC.

This clone was seen once. V usage is TRBV11-2 and J usage is TRBJ2-5; 13 bases are shared with TRBD2. J lost 4 bases, V lost 5 bases, and 7 bases had no gene match. Germline CDR1 and CDR2: SGHAT and FQNNGV. The CDR3 loop spans 16 amino acids. For the CDR3, the DNA is TGTGCCAGCAGCCCTAGGGGACTAGCGGGAAGAGAGACCCAGTACTTC. It translates to CASSPRGLAGRETQYF.

The chain uses TRBV6-5 and TRBJ2-2; 9 positions match TRBD1. V lost 4 bases and J lost 1; bases outside the gene matches: 4. The CDR3 runs 16 residues. Germline V gives CDR1 MNHEY, CDR2 SVGAGI. CDR3 loop: CASSWAGQGNTGELFF. The CDR3 nucleotides read TGTGCCAGCAGTTGGGCGGGACAGGGGAACACCGGGGAGCTGTTTTTT.

This chain links TRBV27 with TRBJ2-7, with a weak D call TRBD2 (6 bases). This CDR3 spans 14 amino acids. V dropped 4 bases and J dropped 4 bases, with 14 bases sitting between them. Per the germline V gene, CDR1 is MNHEY and CDR2 is SMNVEV (reference sequence). This CDR3 is CASSSTGARYEQYF. The CDR3 bases are TGTGCCAGCAGTTCGACGGGAGCTAGGTACGAGCAGTACTTC.

The CDR3 sequence: CSVVVYTGNTIYF. For the CDR3, the DNA is TGCAGCGTTGTCGTGTATACTGGAAACACCATATATTTT. The chain is built from TRBV29-1 and TRBJ1-3; D ambiguous. The CDR3 is made up of 13 amino acids. Per germline, CDR1 SQVTM and CDR2 ANQGSEA. Trimming shortened V by 4 bases and J by 2 bases, and 9 bases separated the two germline ends.